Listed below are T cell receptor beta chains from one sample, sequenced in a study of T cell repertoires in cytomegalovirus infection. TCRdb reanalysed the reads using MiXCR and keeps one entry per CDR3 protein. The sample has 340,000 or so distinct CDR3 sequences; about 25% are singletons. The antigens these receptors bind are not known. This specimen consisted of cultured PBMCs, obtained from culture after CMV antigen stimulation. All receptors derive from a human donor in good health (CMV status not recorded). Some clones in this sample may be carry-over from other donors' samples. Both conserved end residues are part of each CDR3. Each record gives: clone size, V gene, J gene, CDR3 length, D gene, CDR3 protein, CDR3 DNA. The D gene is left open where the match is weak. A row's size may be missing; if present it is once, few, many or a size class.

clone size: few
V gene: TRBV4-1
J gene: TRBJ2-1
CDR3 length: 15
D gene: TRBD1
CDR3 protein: CASSQIRDRINEQFF
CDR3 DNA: TGCGCCAGCAGCCAGATCCGGGACAGGATCAATGAGCAGTTCTTC

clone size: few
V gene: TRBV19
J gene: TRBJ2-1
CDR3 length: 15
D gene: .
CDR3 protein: CASSPGLIFYNEQFF
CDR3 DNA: TGTGCCAGTAGTCCCGGACTCATATTCTACAATGAGCAGTTCTTC

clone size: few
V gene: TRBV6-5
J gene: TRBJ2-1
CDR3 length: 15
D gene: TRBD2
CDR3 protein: CASSVGLAGEVEQFF
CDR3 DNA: TGTGCCAGCAGTGTAGGACTAGCGGGAGAAGTTGAGCAGTTCTTC

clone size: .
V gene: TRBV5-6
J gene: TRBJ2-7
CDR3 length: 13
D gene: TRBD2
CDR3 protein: CASKKRETDEQYF
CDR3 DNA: TGTGCCAGCAAAAAGCGGGAGACCGACGAGCAGTACTTC

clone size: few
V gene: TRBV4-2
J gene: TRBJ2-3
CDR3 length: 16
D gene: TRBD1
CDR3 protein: CASSQAGTGNTDTQYF
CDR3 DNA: TGTGCCAGCAGCCAAGCCGGGACAGGGAACACAGATACGCAGTATTTT

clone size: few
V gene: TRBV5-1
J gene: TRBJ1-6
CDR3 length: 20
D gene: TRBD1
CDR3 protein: CASSFSGQGLSGSYNSPLHF
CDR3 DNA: TGCGCCAGCAGCTTTTCCGGACAGGGGCTCAGCGGCTCCTATAATTCACCCCTCCACTTT

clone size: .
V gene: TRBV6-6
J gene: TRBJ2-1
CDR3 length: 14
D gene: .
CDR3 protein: CASSLEVESPRRFF
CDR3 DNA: TGTGCCAGCAGTTTGGAGGTGGAATCCCCTAGGCGGTTCTTC

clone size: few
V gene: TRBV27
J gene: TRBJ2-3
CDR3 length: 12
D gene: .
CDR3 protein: CASGGLVDTQYF
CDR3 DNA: TGTGCCAGTGGGGGCCTGGTCGATACGCAGTATTTT

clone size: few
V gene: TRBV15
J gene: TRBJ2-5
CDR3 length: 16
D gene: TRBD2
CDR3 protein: CATSRDRLAGGETQYF
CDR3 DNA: TGTGCCACCAGCAGAGATCGGCTAGCGGGAGGGGAGACCCAGTACTTC

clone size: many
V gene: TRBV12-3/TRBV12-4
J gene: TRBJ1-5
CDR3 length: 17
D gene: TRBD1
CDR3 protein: CASSFRQGVFGNQPQHF
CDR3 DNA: TGTGCCAGCAGTTTTAGACAGGGGGTATTCGGTAATCAGCCCCAGCATTTT

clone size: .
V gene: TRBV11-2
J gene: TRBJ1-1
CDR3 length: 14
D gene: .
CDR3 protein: CASSWGQINTEAFF
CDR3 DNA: TGTGCCAGCAGCTGGGGACAAATCAACACTGAAGCTTTCTTT

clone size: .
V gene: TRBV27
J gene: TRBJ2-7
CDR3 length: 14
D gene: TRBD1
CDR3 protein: CASSTPGQGSEQYF
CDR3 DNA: TGTGCCAGCAGTACCCCGGGACAGGGGTCCGAGCAGTACTTC

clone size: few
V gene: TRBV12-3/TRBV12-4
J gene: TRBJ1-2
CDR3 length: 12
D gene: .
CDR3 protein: CASRPGRGGYTF
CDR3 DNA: TGTGCCAGCAGGCCAGGCAGGGGTGGCTACACCTTC

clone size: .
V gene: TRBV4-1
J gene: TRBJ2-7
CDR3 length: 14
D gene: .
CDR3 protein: CASSQEGFSYEQYF
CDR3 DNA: TGCGCCAGCAGCCAAGAAGGATTCTCCTACGAGCAGTACTTC

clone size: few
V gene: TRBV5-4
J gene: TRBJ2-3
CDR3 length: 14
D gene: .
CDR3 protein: CASSLEGTTDTQYF
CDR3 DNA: TGTGCCAGCAGCTTGGAAGGAACCACAGATACGCAGTATTTT

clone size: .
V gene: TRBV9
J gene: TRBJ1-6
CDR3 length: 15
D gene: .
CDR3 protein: CASSVAPGDNSPLHF
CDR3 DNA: TGTGCCAGCAGCGTAGCTCCAGGGGATAATTCACCCCTCCACTTT

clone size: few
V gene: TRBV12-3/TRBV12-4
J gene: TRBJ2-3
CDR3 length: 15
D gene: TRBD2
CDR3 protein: CASSGTSGIADTQYF
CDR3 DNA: TGTGCCAGCAGCGGGACTAGCGGGATTGCAGATACGCAGTATTTT

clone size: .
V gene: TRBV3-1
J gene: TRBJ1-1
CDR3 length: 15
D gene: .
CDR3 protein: CASSQDLSAYREAFF
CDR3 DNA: TGTGCCAGCAGCCAAGATTTGTCGGCATACCGTGAAGCTTTCTTT

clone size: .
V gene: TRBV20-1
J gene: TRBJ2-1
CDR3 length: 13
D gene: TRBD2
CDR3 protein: CSVRGRSYNEQFF
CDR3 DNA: TGCAGTGTACGCGGGAGGTCCTACAATGAGCAGTTCTTC

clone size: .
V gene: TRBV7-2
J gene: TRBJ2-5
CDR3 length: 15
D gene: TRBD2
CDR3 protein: CASSTVAGGGETQYF
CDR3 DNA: TGTGCCAGCAGCACCGTAGCGGGAGGCGGGGAGACCCAGTACTTC

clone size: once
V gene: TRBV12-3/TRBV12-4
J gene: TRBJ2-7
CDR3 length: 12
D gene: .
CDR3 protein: CASSLGAYEQYF
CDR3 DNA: TGTGCCAGCAGTTTGGGGGCCTACGAGCAGTACTTC

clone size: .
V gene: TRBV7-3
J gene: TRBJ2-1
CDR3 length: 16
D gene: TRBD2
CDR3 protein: CASSRTTSGGYNEQFF
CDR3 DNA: TGTGCCAGCAGCAGGACTACTAGCGGCGGATACAATGAGCAGTTCTTC

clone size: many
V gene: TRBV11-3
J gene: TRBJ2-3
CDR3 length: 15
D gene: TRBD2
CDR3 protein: CASGLRSGGADTQYF
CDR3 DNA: TGTGCCAGCGGCCTCCGGTCGGGAGGGGCAGATACGCAGTATTTT

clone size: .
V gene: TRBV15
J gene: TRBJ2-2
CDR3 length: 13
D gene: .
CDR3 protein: CATGGSNTGELFF
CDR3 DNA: TGTGCCACTGGCGGTTCGAACACCGGGGAGCTGTTTTTT

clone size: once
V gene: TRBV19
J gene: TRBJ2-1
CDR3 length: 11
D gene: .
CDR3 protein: CASTLEGEQFF
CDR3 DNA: TGTGCCAGTACCCTGGAAGGTGAGCAGTTCTTC

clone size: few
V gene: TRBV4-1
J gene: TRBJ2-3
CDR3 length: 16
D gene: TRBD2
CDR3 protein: CASSQRTSGSTDTQYF
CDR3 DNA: TGCGCCAGCAGCCAGCGGACTAGCGGTAGCACAGATACGCAGTATTTT

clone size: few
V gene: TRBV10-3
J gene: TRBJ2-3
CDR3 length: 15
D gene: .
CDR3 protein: CAIKKGTASTDTQYF
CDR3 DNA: TGTGCCATCAAAAAGGGGACGGCTAGCACAGATACGCAGTATTTT

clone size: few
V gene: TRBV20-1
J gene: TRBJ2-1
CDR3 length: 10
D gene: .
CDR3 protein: CSAGYNEQFF
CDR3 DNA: TGCAGTGCTGGCTACAATGAGCAGTTCTTC

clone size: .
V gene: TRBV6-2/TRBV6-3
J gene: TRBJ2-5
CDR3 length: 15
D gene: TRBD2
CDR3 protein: CASSTLRETRETQYF
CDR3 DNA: TGTGCCAGCAGTACCCTGCGGGAGACTAGAGAGACCCAGTACTTC

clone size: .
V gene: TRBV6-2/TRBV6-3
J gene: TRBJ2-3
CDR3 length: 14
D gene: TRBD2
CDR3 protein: CASLAGGQTDTQYF
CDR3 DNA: TGTGCCAGCCTAGCGGGAGGCCAAACAGATACGCAGTATTTT

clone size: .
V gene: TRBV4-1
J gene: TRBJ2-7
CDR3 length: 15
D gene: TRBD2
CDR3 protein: CASSQLGGSPYEQYF
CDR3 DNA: TGCGCCAGCAGCCAATTGGGAGGGAGCCCCTACGAGCAGTACTTC

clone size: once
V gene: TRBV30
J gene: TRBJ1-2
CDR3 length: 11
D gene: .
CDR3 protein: CAWSVEGGYTF
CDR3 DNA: TGTGCCTGGAGTGTGGAGGGTGGCTACACCTTC

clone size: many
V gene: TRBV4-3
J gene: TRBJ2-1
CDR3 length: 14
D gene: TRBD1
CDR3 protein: CASSRGQDYNEQFF
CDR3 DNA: TGCGCCAGCAGCCGCGGACAGGACTACAATGAGCAGTTCTTC

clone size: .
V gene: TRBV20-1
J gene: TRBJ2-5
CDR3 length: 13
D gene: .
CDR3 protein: CSARGRSWETQYF
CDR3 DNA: TGCAGTGCTAGAGGCAGGTCATGGGAGACCCAGTACTTC

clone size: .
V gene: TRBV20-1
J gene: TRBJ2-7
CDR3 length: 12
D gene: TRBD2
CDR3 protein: CSPSGGSYEQYF
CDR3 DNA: TGTTCGCCTAGCGGGGGGTCCTACGAGCAGTACTTC

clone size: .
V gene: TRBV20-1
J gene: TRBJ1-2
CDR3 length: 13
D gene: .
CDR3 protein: CSARIEEVGGYTF
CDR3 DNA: TGCAGTGCTAGAATTGAGGAAGTCGGTGGCTACACCTTC

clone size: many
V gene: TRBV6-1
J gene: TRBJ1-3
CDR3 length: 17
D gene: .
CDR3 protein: CASSNQGAAGPGNTIYF
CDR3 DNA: TGTGCCAGCAGCAATCAGGGAGCCGCCGGGCCTGGAAACACCATATATTTT

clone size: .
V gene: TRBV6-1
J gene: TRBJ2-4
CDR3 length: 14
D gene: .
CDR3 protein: CASREDSGWAFKYF
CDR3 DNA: TGTGCCAGCAGGGAGGACTCCGGTTGGGCCTTTAAGTACTTC

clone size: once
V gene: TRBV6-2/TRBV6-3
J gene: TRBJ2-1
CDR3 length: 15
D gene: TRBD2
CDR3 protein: CASSYGLAFINEQFF
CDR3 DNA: TGTGCCAGCAGTTATGGACTAGCGTTCATCAATGAGCAGTTCTTC

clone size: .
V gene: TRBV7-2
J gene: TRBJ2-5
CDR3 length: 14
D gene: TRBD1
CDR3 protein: CASSLSGGKETQYF
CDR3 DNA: TGTGCCAGCAGCCTTTCAGGGGGAAAAGAGACCCAGTACTTC

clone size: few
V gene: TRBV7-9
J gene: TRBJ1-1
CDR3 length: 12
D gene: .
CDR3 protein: CASVKMNTEAFF
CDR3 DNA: TGTGCCAGCGTGAAGATGAACACTGAAGCTTTCTTT

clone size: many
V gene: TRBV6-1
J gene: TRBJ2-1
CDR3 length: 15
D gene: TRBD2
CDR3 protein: CASSLLAGGFDEQFF
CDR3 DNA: TGTGCCAGCAGCCTCCTAGCGGGAGGGTTCGATGAGCAGTTCTTC

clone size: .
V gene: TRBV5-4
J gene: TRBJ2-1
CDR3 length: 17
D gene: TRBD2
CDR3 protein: CASSPGLAGIRYNEQFF
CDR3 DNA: TGTGCCAGCAGCCCCGGACTAGCGGGGATCAGATACAATGAGCAGTTCTTC

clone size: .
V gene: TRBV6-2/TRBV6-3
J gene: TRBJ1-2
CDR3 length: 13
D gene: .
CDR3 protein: CASKTTVNYGYTF
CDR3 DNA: TGTGCCAGCAAGACGACAGTAAACTATGGCTACACCTTC

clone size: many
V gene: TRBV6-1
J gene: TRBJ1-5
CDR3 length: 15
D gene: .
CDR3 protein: CASSEGKLSNQPQHF
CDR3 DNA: TGTGCCAGCAGTGAAGGGAAATTGAGCAATCAGCCCCAGCATTTT

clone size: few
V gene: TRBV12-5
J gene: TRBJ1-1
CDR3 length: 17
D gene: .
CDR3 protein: CASGLPPAEGQNTEAFF
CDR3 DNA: TGTGCTAGTGGTTTGCCCCCCGCGGAGGGACAGAACACTGAAGCTTTCTTT

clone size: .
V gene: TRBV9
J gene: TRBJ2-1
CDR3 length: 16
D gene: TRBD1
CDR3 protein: CASSHSTGLSHYEQFF
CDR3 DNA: TGTGCCAGCAGCCATTCGACAGGGCTTTCCCATTATGAGCAGTTCTTC

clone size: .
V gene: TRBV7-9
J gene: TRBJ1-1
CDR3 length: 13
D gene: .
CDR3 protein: CASSLAQESEAFF
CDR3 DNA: TGTGCCAGCAGCTTAGCTCAGGAGTCTGAAGCTTTCTTT

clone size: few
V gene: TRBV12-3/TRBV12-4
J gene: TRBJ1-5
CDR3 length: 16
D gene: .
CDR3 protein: CASSFWDTHPYQPQHF
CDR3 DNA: TGTGCCAGCAGTTTTTGGGACACCCACCCATATCAGCCCCAGCATTTT

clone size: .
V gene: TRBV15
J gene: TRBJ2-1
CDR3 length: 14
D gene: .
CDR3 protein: CATDSLSSYNEQFF
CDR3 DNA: TGTGCCACCGATAGTCTAAGCTCCTACAATGAGCAGTTCTTC

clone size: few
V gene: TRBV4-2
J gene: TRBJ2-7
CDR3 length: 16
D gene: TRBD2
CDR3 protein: CASSQVAGSGNYEQYF
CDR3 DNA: TGTGCCAGCAGCCAAGTTGCGGGTAGCGGGAACTACGAGCAGTACTTC

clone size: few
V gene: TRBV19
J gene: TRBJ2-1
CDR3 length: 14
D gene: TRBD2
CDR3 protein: CASRGAGLYHEQFF
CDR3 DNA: TGTGCCAGTAGAGGAGCGGGATTATACCATGAGCAGTTCTTC

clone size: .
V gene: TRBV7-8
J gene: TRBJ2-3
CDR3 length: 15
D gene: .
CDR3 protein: CASSPQRRKRDTQYF
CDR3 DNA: TGTGCCAGCAGCCCCCAGCGGAGGAAAAGAGATACGCAGTATTTT

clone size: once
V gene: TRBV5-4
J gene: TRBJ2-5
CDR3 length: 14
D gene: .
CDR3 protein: CASSLGIELETQYF
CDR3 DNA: TGTGCCAGCAGCTTGGGAATAGAGCTAGAGACCCAGTACTTC

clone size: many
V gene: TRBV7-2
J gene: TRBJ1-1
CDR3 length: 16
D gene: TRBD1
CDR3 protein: CASSPVPPGQYTEAFF
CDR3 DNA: TGTGCCAGCAGCCCCGTCCCACCGGGACAGTACACTGAAGCTTTCTTT

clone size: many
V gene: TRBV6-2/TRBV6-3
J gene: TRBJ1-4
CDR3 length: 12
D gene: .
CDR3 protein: CASSWTQKKLFF
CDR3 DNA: TGTGCCAGCAGTTGGACACAGAAGAAACTGTTTTTT

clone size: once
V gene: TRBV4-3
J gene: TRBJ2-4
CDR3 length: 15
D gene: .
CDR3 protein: CASSQDLLAKNIQYF
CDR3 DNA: TGCGCCAGCAGCCAAGACCTTCTAGCCAAAAACATTCAGTACTTC

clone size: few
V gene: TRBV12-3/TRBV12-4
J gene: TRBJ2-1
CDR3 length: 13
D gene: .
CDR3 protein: CASSLGRRDEQFF
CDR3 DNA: TGTGCCAGCAGTTTGGGGAGGCGCGATGAGCAGTTCTTC

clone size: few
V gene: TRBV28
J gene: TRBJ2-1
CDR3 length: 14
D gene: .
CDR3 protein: CASQIIGTNNEQFF
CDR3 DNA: TGTGCCAGCCAGATTATAGGGACCAACAATGAGCAGTTCTTC